This passage covers 14 T cell receptor beta chains from one sample sequenced in a study of T cells in Graves' hyperthyroidism and ophthalmopathy. The investigators amplified TCR beta CDR3 regions from RNA transcripts. The HTBI primer set served for first-round RT-PCR of the TCR CDR3. TCRdb reprocessed the multiplex PCR reads via MiXCR and lists one record per CDR3 protein. Of roughly 840,000 distinct CDR3 sequences listed, 38% were seen once; the top ten hold more than 7%. The sequenced material came from blood. Source of these receptors: a man younger than 35 with Graves' hyperthyroidism.

A remark on this clonotype: The conserved final phenylalanine or tryptophan is absent from the CDR3, which likely points to a read error. It is unclear where the CDR3 begins or ends on the DNA, so no DNA is shown, and the CDR3 is as TCRdb lists it. V gene TRBV7-2 combines with J gene TRBJ2-7. Per germline, CDR1 SGHTA and CDR2 FQGNSA. The CDR3 is 9 residues long, counting both termini. CDR3 protein: CASSVDRWS.

The chain couples TRBV19 to TRBJ1-3; D not resolved. Germline values: CDR1 LNHDA, CDR2 SQIVND (reference sequence). The length of the CDR3 is 15 residues. V dropped 5 bases and J dropped 5 bases, with 16 bases sitting between them. The CDR3 nucleotides are TGTGCCAGTAGTCCGAGGAGTGGATCTAGAAACACCATATATTTT. Translation: CASSPRSGSRNTIYF.

Here the CDR3 DNA reads TGTGCCAGCAGCCAAGATTGGGCTAGCTGGGAGACCCAGTACTTC. It yields the protein CASSQDWASWETQYF. This chain links TRBV5-8 with TRBJ2-5, with D possibly TRBD2 on 5 matching bases. V was shortened by 4 bases and J by 5 bases, with 18 bases between the two germline ends. Germline CDR1 and CDR2: SGHTS and YDEGEE. The CDR3 runs to 15 residues. The whole variable domain, filled in from reference TRBV5-8 and TRBJ2-5, reads EAGVTQSPTHLIKTRGQQATLRCSPISGHTSVYWYQQALGLGLQFLLWYDEGEERNRGNFPPRFSGRQFPNYSSELNVNALELEDSALYLCASSQDWASWETQYFGPGTRLLVL.

The sample holds a few counts of this clonotype. This chain joins TRBV19 and TRBJ1-1; D is perhaps TRBD1 (6 bases). V lost 3 bases, J lost 0 bases, and 11 bases lay in between. Germline values: CDR1 LNHDA, CDR2 SQIVND (reference sequence). The CDR3 has 15 residues. CDR3 sequence reads: CASSILQGMNTEAFF. The CDR3 region has the DNA TGTGCCAGTAGTATCCTACAGGGCATGAACACTGAAGCTTTCTTT.

This clonotype was observed many times. This chain joins TRBV2 and TRBJ2-7; D uncertain. In germline, CDR1 is SNHLY, CDR2 FYNNEI. V dropped 8 bases and J dropped 2 bases, with 10 bases sitting between them. The CDR3 totals 12 residues. CDR3 loop: CASEVTAYEQYF. CDR3 nucleotide sequence: TGTGCCAGCGAAGTAACGGCCTACGAGCAGTACTTC.

This clonotype came up many times. DNA for the CDR3: TGCGCCAGCAGTGAGTCATGGTGGGAAGCTTTCTTT. Its translation is CASSESWWEAFF. V is TRBV10-2 and J is TRBJ1-1; D is ambiguous. This CDR3 is built from 12 residues. Between the trimmed V and J ends, which lost 0 bases and 8 bases, there was a span of 7 bases. Germline values: CDR1 WSHSY, CDR2 SAAADI.

The J gene is TRBJ1-6, the V gene TRBV11-2; no firm D call. Germline-derived CDR1 and CDR2 are SGHAT and FQNNGV. The V end was cut by 2 bases, the J end by 7 bases, with 12 bases between. The CDR3 is made up of 15 amino acids. This chain's CDR3 is CASSLKVIENSPLHF. The CDR3, as DNA: TGTGCCAGCAGCTTAAAGGTTATAGAGAATTCACCCCTCCACTTT.

At least ten counts were recorded for this clonotype. J is TRBJ1-5 and V is TRBV2, with TRBD1 identical over 8 bases. From germline, CDR1 is SNHLY and CDR2 FYNNEI. This CDR3 comprises 16 residues. V was pared by 2 bases and J by 3 bases, with 6 bases of the junction left unmatched. CDR3 in DNA: TGTGCCAGCAGTGAATTGGGGGACAGGAACAATCAGCCCCAGCATTTT. Protein product: CASSELGDRNNQPQHF.

In this sample, this clonotype turned up many times. The chain joins TRBV15 to TRBJ1-5; 11 bases agree with TRBD1. The CDR3 length is 15 residues. After removal of 5 bases from V and 3 bases from J, the junction contained 3 bases not matched to a gene. CDR1 is LNHNV and CDR2 is YYDKDF in the germline V gene (reference sequence). The CDR3 coding sequence is TGTGCCACCAGCCGGACAGGGGGCCACAATCAGCCCCAGCATTTT. As protein: CATSRTGGHNQPQHF.

This clonotype has ten or more counts. This chain connects TRBV10-3 to TRBJ2-6; D unclear. V shed 0 bases and J shed 4 bases, with 10 bases lying between them. The germline gives CDR1 ENHRY, CDR2 SYGVKD. This CDR3 is built from 16 residues. This CDR3 reads CAISESPGSGANVLTF. The CDR3 coding sequence is TGTGCCATCAGTGAGTCCCCCGGCAGCGGGGCCAACGTCCTGACTTTC.

The chain is built from TRBV19 and TRBJ2-7, with 12 bases matching TRBD2. The last part of the DNA fits TRBJ2-1 better; the J call may be wrong. Germline CDR1 reads LNHDA; CDR2 reads SQIVND (reference sequence). The CDR3 consists of 17 residues. CDR3 coding DNA: TGTGCCAGCAGCTTAGGGCTAGCGGGGGGGAGACGAAATGAGCAGTTCTTC. Translated: CASSLGLAGGRRNEQFF.

A few counts support this clonotype. This chain joins TRBV7-2 and TRBJ1-1; D uncertain. The CDR3 is 14 residues long. Trimming removed 3 bases from V and 0 bases from J, with 8 bases in between. CDR1 is SGHTA, CDR2 FQGNSA, per germline. The CDR3 region is CASSLMSVNTEAFF. In DNA, the CDR3 is TGTGCCAGCAGCTTGATGTCCGTGAACACTGAAGCTTTCTTT.

The rearrangement uses TRBV7-9 and TRBJ1-2; D gene uncertain. The CDR3 consists of 14 residues. Trimming pared 5 bases from V and 8 bases from J, leaving 18 bases between. The germline CDR1 and CDR2 sequences are SEHNR and FQNEAQ (reference sequence). The CDR3 loop is CASSDGSIMRGYTF. The CDR3 bases are TGTGCCAGCAGCGACGGATCCATAATGCGGGGCTACACCTTC. Full variable domain (outside the CDR3, taken from reference TRBV7-9 and TRBJ1-2): DTGVSQNPRHKITKRGQNVTFRCDPISEHNRLYWYRQTLGQGPEFLTYFQNEAQLEKSRLLSDRFSAERPKGSFSTLEIQRTEQGDSAMYLCASSDGSIMRGYTFGSGTRLTVV.

Turning to this clonotype: A junction end diverges from the germline sequence, so it may reflect a read error. The rearrangement uses TRBV7-2 and TRBJ1-5, with D unclear. The CDR3 is made up of 16 amino acids. Germline CDR1 reads SGHTA; CDR2 reads FQGNSA. As DNA, the CDR3 is TGCGCCAGCAGCCAAGATCCGACGTTAAGCAATCAGCCCCAGCATTTT. Translated, it gives CASSQDPTLSNQPQHF.